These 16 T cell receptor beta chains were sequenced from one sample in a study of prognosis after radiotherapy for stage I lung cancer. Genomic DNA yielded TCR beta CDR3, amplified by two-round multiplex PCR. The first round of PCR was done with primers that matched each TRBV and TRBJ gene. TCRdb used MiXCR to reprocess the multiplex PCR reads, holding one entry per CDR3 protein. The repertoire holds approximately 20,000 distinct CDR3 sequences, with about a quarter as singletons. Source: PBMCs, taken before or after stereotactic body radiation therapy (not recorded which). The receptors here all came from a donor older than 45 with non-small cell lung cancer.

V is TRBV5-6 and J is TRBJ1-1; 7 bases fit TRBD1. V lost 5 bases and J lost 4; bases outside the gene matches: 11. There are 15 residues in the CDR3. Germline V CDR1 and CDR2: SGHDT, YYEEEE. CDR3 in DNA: TGTGCCAGCAGACCCAGGGGGAGGTTCGGCACTGAAGCTTTCTTT. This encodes CASRPRGRFGTEAFF.

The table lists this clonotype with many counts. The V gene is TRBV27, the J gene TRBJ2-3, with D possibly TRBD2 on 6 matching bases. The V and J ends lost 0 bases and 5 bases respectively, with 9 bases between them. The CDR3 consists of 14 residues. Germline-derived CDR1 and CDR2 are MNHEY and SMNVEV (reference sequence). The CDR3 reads CASSLSIGGDTQYF. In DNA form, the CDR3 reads TGTGCCAGCAGTTTATCCATCGGGGGAGATACGCAGTATTTT.

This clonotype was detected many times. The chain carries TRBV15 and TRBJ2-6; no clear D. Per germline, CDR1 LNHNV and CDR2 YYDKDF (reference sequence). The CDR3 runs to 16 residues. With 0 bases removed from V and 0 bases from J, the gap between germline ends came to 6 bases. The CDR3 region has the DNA TGTGCCACCAGCAGAGAAGTGGCCTCTGGGGCCAACGTCCTGACTTTC. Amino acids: CATSREVASGANVLTF.

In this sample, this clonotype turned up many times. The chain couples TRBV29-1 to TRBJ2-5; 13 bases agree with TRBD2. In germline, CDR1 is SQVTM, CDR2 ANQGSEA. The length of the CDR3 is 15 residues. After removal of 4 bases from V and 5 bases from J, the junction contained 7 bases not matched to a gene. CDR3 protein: CSVVGLAGLRETQYF. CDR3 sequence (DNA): TGCAGCGTTGTGGGACTAGCGGGATTAAGGGAGACCCAGTACTTC.

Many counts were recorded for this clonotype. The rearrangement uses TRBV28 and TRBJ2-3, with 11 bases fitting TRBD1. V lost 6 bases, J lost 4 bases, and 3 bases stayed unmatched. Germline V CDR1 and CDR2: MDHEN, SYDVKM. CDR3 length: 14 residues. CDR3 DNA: TGTGCCAGCAGGGGGACAGGGGGGGCAGATACGCAGTATTTT. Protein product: CASRGTGGADTQYF.

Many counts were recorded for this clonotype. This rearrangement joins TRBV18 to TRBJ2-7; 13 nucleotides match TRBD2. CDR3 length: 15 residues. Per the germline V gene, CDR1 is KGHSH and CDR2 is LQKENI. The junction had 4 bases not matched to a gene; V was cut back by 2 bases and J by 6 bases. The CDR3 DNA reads TGTGCCAGCTCACCAAGGACTAGCGGGAGTGGCGAGCAGTACTTC. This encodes CASSPRTSGSGEQYF.

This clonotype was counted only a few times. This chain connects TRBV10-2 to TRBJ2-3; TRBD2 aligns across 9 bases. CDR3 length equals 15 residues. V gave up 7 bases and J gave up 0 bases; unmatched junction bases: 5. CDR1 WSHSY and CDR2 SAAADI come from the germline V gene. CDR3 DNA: TGCGCCAGCAAACTAGCGGGCGTTAGCACAGATACGCAGTATTTT. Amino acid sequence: CASKLAGVSTDTQYF.

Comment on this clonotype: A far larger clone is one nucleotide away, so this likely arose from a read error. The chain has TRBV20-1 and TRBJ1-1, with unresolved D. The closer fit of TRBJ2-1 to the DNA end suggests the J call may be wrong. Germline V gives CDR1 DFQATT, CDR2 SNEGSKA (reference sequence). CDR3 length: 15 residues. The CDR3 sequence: CSAIDSLRGMSEQFF. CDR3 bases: TGCAGTGCTATAGATAGTCTTCGTGGGATGAGTGAGCAGTTCTTC.

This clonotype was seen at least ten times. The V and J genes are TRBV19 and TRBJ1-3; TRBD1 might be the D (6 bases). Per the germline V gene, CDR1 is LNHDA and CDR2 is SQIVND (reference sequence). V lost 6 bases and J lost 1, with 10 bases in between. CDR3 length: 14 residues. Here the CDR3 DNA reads TGTGCCAGTAGAAAACAGGGTTCTGGAAACACCATATATTTT. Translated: CASRKQGSGNTIYF.

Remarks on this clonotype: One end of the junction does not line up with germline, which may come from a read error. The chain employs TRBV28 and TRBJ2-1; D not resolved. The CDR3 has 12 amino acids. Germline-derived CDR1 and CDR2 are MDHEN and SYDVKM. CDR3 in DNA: TGTGCCAGCAGTCTAAACTACAATGAGCCGTTCTTC. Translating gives CASSLNYNEPFF.

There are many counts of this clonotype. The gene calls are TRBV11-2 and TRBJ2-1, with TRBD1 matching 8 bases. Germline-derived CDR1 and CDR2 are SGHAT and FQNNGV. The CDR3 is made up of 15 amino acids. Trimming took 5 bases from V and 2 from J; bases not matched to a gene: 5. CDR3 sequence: CASSHDRGAYNEQFF. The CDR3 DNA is TGTGCCAGCAGCCACGACAGGGGCGCCTACAATGAGCAGTTCTTC.

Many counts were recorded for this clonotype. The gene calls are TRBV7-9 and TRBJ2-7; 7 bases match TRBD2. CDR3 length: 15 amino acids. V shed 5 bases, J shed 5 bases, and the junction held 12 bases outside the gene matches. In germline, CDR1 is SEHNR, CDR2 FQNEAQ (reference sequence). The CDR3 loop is CASSRSGLVSDEQYF. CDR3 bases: TGTGCCAGCAGCCGATCTGGACTAGTAAGTGACGAGCAGTACTTC.

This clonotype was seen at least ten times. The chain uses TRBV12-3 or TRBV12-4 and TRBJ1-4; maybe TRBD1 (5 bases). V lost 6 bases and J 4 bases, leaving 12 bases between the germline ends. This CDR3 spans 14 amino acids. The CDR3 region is CASSAPGLNEKLFF. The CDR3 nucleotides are TGTGCCAGCAGCGCCCCGGGACTTAATGAAAAACTGTTTTTT.

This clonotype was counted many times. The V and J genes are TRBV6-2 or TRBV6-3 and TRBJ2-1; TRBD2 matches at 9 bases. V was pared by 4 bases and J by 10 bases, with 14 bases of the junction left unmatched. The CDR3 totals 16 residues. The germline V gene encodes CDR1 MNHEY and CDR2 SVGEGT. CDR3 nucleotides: TGTGCCAGCAGTTCACCACCCTTAGCGGGAGCTGGGGAGCAGTTCTTC. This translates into CASSSPPLAGAGEQFF.

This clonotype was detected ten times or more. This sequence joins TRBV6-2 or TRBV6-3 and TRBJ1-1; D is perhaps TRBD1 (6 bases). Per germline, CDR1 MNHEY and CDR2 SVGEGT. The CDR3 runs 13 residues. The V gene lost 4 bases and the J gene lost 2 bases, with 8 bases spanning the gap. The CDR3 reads CASSLDSNTEAFF. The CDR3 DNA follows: TGTGCCAGCAGTTTGGACAGCAACACTGAAGCTTTCTTT.

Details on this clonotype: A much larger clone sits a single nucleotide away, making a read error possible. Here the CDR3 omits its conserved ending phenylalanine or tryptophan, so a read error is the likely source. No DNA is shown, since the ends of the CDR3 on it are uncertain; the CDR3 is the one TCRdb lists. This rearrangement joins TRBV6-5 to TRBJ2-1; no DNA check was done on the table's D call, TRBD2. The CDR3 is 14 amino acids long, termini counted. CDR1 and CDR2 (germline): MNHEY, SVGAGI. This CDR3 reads CASSYSQEGNEQSL.